Shown below are 6 T cell receptor beta chains from a single sample sequenced in a study of CD8 T cells in Susac syndrome. The authors reverse transcribed about 0.5 to 1 ug RNA with random hexamers. Using its own MiXCR run on the immunoSEQ multiplex PCR reads, TCRdb lists one record per CDR3 protein. The data hold roughly 110,000 distinct CDR3 sequences, with roughly 94% observed a single time. The specimen sequenced was CD8+ T cells from PBMCs. These TCRs come from a human donor with Susac syndrome.

V usage is TRBV27 and J usage is TRBJ2-1; D ambiguous. V was shortened by 3 bases and J by 0 bases, with 6 bases between the two germline ends. This CDR3 is 14 amino acids long. CDR1 MNHEY and CDR2 SMNVEV come from the germline V gene (reference sequence). The DNA of the CDR3 is TGTGCCAGCAGTTTGGCAAGCTCCTACAATGAGCAGTTCTTC. The encoded protein is CASSLASSYNEQFF.

The chain links TRBV12-3 or TRBV12-4 to TRBJ2-1; D is tentatively TRBD1 or TRBD2 (6 bases each). Trimming left V 7 bases short and J 8 bases short, with 18 bases between. The CDR3 contains 14 residues. As DNA, the CDR3 is TGTGCCAGCAACCTGGGGGGCCGATTGGATGAGCAGTTCTTC. Translated: CASNLGGRLDEQFF.

This clonotype is a singleton in its sample. V and J are TRBV4-2 and TRBJ2-1; TRBD2 agrees at 7 bases. Germline lookup yields CDR1 LGHNA and CDR2 YNFKEQ. With V trimmed by 0 bases and J by 10 bases, 15 bases remained unmatched. The CDR3 loop spans 17 amino acids. CDR3 DNA sequence: TGTGCCAGCAGCCAAGAGGCGGAGCGGGGCCTAACGGAGGAGCAGTTCTTC. Translated, it gives CASSQEAERGLTEEQFF.

CDR3 DNA: TGTGCCAGCAGCGCCTTCGGGACTACCGACGAGCAGTACTTC. It specifies CASSAFGTTDEQYF. This chain joins TRBV9 and TRBJ2-7; TRBD2 aligns across 7 bases. The CDR3 covers 14 residues. Germline V CDR1 and CDR2: SGDLS, YYNGEE. After removal of 3 bases from V and 5 bases from J, the junction contained 8 bases not matched to a gene.

This chain connects TRBV3-1 to TRBJ1-5; tentative D call: TRBD1 (5 bases). Trimming left V 4 bases short and J 7 bases short, with 17 bases between. The CDR3 length is 15 residues. Germline loops: CDR1 LGHDT, CDR2 YNNKEL (reference sequence). In DNA form, the CDR3 reads TGTGCCAGCAGCCGAGACAGAGGGCCAGGGCAGCCCCAGCATTTT. This gives the protein CASSRDRGPGQPQHF.

In this sample, this clonotype turned up once. The chain recombines TRBV5-4 with TRBJ1-1, with D unresolved. CDR1 is SGHNT and CDR2 is YYREEE in the germline V gene (reference sequence). The ends were cut back, 1 base at V and 11 bases at J, with 12 bases in the middle. CDR3 length: 12 residues. The CDR3 DNA follows: TGTGCCAGCAGCTTGAAGGGAATGGGTGCTTTCTTT. Translating gives CASSLKGMGAFF.